The next 16 T cell receptor beta chains were all read from a single sample in a study of immune reconstitution after stem cell transplant in scleroderma. TCRdb reprocessed the RT-PCR reads via MiXCR and lists one record per CDR3 protein. The data contain about 2,600 distinct CDR3 sequences, around 6.4% of them singletons. This material was collected before or after autologous hematopoietic stem cell transplantation (not recorded which). The receptors were gathered from a female donor with systemic sclerosis.

The chain has TRBV4-1 and TRBJ1-4, with D tentatively TRBD1 (5 bases). V was trimmed by 3 bases and J by 0 bases, leaving 5 bases between them. Germline lookup yields CDR1 MGHRA and CDR2 YSYEKL. The CDR3 has 14 residues. The CDR3 bases are TGCGCCAGCAGCCACAGGGCAACTAATGAAAAACTGTTTTTT. Its translation: CASSHRATNEKLFF.

This clonotype qualifies as large (0.1 to 1%). The CDR3, as DNA: TGTGCCAGCAGCAAAGGGACGGACACTGAAGCTTTCTTT. It translates to CASSKGTDTEAFF. The gene calls are TRBV11-3 and TRBJ1-1, with D perhaps TRBD1 (5 bases). V was pared by 5 bases and J by 3 bases, with 10 bases between. This CDR3 is built from 13 residues. Germline CDR1 SGHNT, CDR2 YENEEA. The variable domain in full, completed from reference TRBV11-3 and TRBJ1-1, reads EAGVVQSPRYKIIEKKQPVAFWCNPISGHNTLYWYLQNLGQGPELLIRYENEEAVDDSQLPKDRFSAERLKGVDSTLKIQPAELGDSAVYLCASSKGTDTEAFFGQGTRLTVV.

This clonotype showed up just a few times. The chain employs TRBV19 and TRBJ2-2; D ambiguous. Trimming took off 5 bases at V and 6 bases at J, with 7 bases between the two ends. Germline lookup yields CDR1 LNHDA and CDR2 SQIVND (reference sequence). This CDR3 has 12 residues. The CDR3 loop is CASSPRAGELFF. The CDR3 nucleotides are TGTGCCAGTAGTCCCCGGGCCGGGGAGCTGTTTTTT.

The J gene is TRBJ1-2, the V gene TRBV20-1; D unclear. CDR1 is DFQATT, CDR2 SNEGSKA, per germline (reference sequence). V lost 3 bases and J 2 bases, leaving 13 bases between the germline ends. CDR3 size: 14 residues. DNA of the CDR3: TGCAGTGCTAGCCTTTTTGTCGGGAACTATGGCTACACCTTC. Amino acid sequence: CSASLFVGNYGYTF.

By share, this clonotype counts as medium-sized. The V and J genes are TRBV16 and TRBJ1-1; TRBD1 agrees at 8 bases. The germline gives CDR1 KGHSY, CDR2 FQNENV. The CDR3 is made up of 15 amino acids. Trimming removed 1 base from V and 3 bases from J; junction bases left unmatched: 4. CDR3 sequence reads: CASSQFQGADTEAFF. DNA of the CDR3: TGTGCCAGCAGCCAATTCCAGGGGGCGGACACTGAAGCTTTCTTT.

This clonotype is classed as medium-sized. The chain uses TRBV7-2 and TRBJ2-4, with a tentative D call TRBD2 (7 bases). Germline CDR1 reads SGHTA; CDR2 reads FQGNSA. The CDR3 extends over 14 amino acids. The V gene lost 0 bases and the J gene lost 8 bases, with 11 bases spanning the gap. CDR3 in amino acids: CASSLARRGHIQYF. In nucleotides, the CDR3 is TGTGCCAGCAGCTTAGCGCGGCGGGGGCACATTCAGTACTTC.

This chain uses TRBV12-5 with TRBJ2-1; D is unclear. The CDR3 is 14 amino acids. The germline CDR1 and CDR2 sequences are LGHNT and FRNRAP. The germline V and J ends were trimmed by 9 bases and 3 bases, with 15 bases remaining between them. The DNA of the CDR3 is TGTGCTAGCAATGCTGGCATCGACTACAATGAGCAGTTCTTC. Protein: CASNAGIDYNEQFF. The full variable domain, its missing parts supplied by reference TRBV12-5 and TRBJ2-1, is DARVTQTPRHKVTEMGQEVTMRCQPILGHNTVFWYRQTMMQGLELLAYFRNRAPLDDSGMPKDRFSAEMPDATLATLKIQPSEPRDSAVYFCASNAGIDYNEQFFGPGTRLTVL.

The chain couples TRBV3-1 to TRBJ1-5; D remains unclear. The germline CDR1 and CDR2 sequences are LGHDT and YNNKEL (reference sequence). Trimming pared 0 bases from V and 7 bases from J, leaving 7 bases between. The CDR3 has 13 amino acids. The CDR3 loop reads CASSQELGQPQHF. Here the CDR3 DNA reads TGTGCCAGCAGCCAAGAGTTGGGACAGCCCCAGCATTTT.

Judged by abundance, this clonotype is medium-sized. The chain carries TRBV11-1 and TRBJ1-1; 8 nucleotides agree with TRBD1. The junction had 5 bases not matched to a gene; V was cut back by 6 bases and J by 5 bases. This CDR3 contains 13 residues. Per the germline V gene, CDR1 is SGHAT and CDR2 is FQDESV (reference sequence). The CDR3 spells CASRIQGGTEAFF. CDR3 DNA: TGTGCCAGCAGGATACAGGGGGGGACTGAAGCTTTCTTT.

Within the sample, this clonotype is medium-sized (0.01 to 0.1%). The chain couples TRBV7-3 to TRBJ2-3; TRBD1 matches 8 bases. CDR3 size: 14 residues. Trimming took 5 bases from V and 9 from J; bases not matched to a gene: 10. Germline V gene sequence: CDR1 SGHTA, CDR2 FQGTGA. For the CDR3, the DNA is TGTGCCAGCAGCCCAGACAGGGGAATTGGGACGCAGTATTTT. Protein sequence: CASSPDRGIGTQYF. Filled out from reference TRBV7-3 and TRBJ2-3, the complete variable domain reads GAGVSQTPSNKVTEKGKYVELRCDPISGHTALYWYRQSLGQGPEFLIYFQGTGAADDSGLPNDRFFAVRPEGSVSTLKIQRTERGDSAVYLCASSPDRGIGTQYFGPGTRLTVL.

This clonotype has more than one count but fewer than ten. Written as DNA, the CDR3 is TGTGCCAGCTCGCCTGAAGGGAATACGCAGTATTTT. Translation: CASSPEGNTQYF. This chain uses TRBV18 with TRBJ2-3; D call uncertain. Germline-derived CDR1 and CDR2 are KGHSH and LQKENI. The ends were cut back, 6 bases at V and 7 bases at J, with 11 bases in the middle. CDR3 length equals 12 residues.

This clonotype has just a few counts. The chain employs TRBV7-2 and TRBJ1-2; a weak D match, TRBD1 (6 bases). The CDR3 contains 14 residues. Trimming took 5 bases from V and 5 from J, leaving 15 bases between them. Germline V gene lookup returns CDR1 SGHTA and CDR2 FQGNSA. Written as DNA, the CDR3 is TGTGCCAGCAGCCGCCGACAGGCTTTTTATGGCTACACCTTC. It codes for CASSRRQAFYGYTF.

This clonotype was observed a handful of times. This rearrangement joins TRBV7-2 to TRBJ1-2, with D uncertain. The CDR3 runs 15 residues. Germline assignment: CDR1 SGHTA and CDR2 FQGNSA. Trimming took 1 base from V and 2 from J, leaving 11 bases between them. CDR3 residues: CASSLGAPANYGYTF. CDR3 bases: TGTGCCAGCAGCTTAGGTGCCCCAGCGAACTATGGCTACACCTTC.

Points on this clonotype: One junction end does not reproduce the germline sequence, and a read error may be involved. The chain couples TRBV20-1 to TRBJ1-1; 8 bases are shared with TRBD1. The CDR3 covers 13 residues. Per the germline V gene, CDR1 is DFQATT and CDR2 is SNEGSKA (reference sequence). This CDR3 reads CSATGTGTTEACF. The CDR3 coding sequence is TGCAGTGCGACCGGGACAGGTACCACTGAAGCTTGCTTT.

This clonotype is labeled as medium-sized. This sequence joins TRBV6-2 or TRBV6-3 and TRBJ2-5, with 8 bases matching TRBD1. V lost 2 bases and J lost 1; bases outside the gene matches: 0. The CDR3 length is 14 residues. CDR1 and CDR2 from the germline V gene are MNHEY and SVGEGT. Written as DNA, the CDR3 is TGTGCCAGCAGTTACGGGACAGGCCAAGAGACCCAGTACTTC. This codes for CASSYGTGQETQYF.

This clonotype rates as medium-sized. An end of the junction differs from the germline gene, which may be a read error. The V call is TRBV13, the J call TRBJ1-6; D uncertain. Germline V CDR1 and CDR2: PRHDT, FYEKMQ (reference sequence). This CDR3 has 15 residues. CDR3 residues: CASTLATSYNSPPHF. For the CDR3, the DNA is TGTGCCAGCACCCTCGCGACCTCCTATAATTCACCCCCCCACTTT. The complete variable domain, with remaining parts taken from reference TRBV13 and TRBJ1-6, reads AAGVIQSPRHLIKEKRETATLKCYPIPRHDTVYWYQQGPGQDPQFLISFYEKMQSDKGSIPDRFSAQQFSDYHSELNMSSLELGDSALYFCASTLATSYNSPPHFGNGTRLTVT.